This T cell receptor (beta chain) was profiled in a study of OX40 agonist ivuxolimab in advanced cancers. Generated by immunoSEQ multiplex PCR, the TCRdb table keeps only in-frame clones and is missing some. This table holds roughly 15,000 clones, less than 90% found once. Sequenced material: CD4+ or CD8+ T cells sorted from blood, taken in a trial of the OX40 agonist ivuxolimab. The TCR was taken from an adult with an advanced solid tumor such as melanoma, head and neck, liver or kidney cancer.

The CDR3 region is CASSWGQAYEQYF. For the CDR3, the DNA is TGTGCCAGCAGCTGGGGCCAGGCCTACGAGCAGTACTTC. The chain links TRBV11-2 to TRBJ2-7; D may be TRBD1 (5 bases). The CDR3 length is 13 residues. The germline V gene encodes CDR1 SGHAT and CDR2 FQNNGV. Deletions cut 4 bases from V and 2 bases from J, with 9 bases between.